These 19 T cell receptor beta chains were all obtained from the same sample, sequenced in a study of blood T cell repertoires in COVID-19. Profiling relied on immunoSEQ multiplex PCR, and the TCRdb table lists in-frame clones only, not all of them. The sample yields over 85,000 clones, less than 75% seen once. The sample taken for sequencing was peripheral blood. These receptors were taken from an older woman with acute or convalescent COVID-19.

The J gene is TRBJ1-1, the V gene TRBV4-2; 8 bases line up with TRBD1. Germline-derived CDR1 and CDR2 are LGHNA and YNFKEQ. V lost 6 bases to trimming and J lost 5 bases; unmatched junction nucleotides: 8. The CDR3 loop spans 14 amino acids. CDR3 DNA sequence: TGTGCCAGCAGAAATGACAGGGGAGGGACTGAAGCTTTCTTT. Translating gives CASRNDRGGTEAFF.

This chain uses TRBV19 with TRBJ1-5; 7 bases are a match to TRBD1. The CDR3 runs 16 residues. The germline V gene has CDR1 LNHDA and CDR2 SQIVND (reference sequence). V lost 1 base and J lost 2; bases outside the gene matches: 5. The CDR3 reads CASSIVTGDGNQPQHF. The CDR3 bases are TGTGCCAGTAGTATAGTCACAGGGGATGGCAATCAGCCCCAGCATTTT.

V is TRBV6-5 and J is TRBJ1-1; TRBD1 is a possible D gene (5 bases). Germline loops: CDR1 MNHEY, CDR2 SVGAGI. The CDR3 totals 12 residues. Trimming shortened V by 6 bases and J by 5 bases, and 10 bases separated the two germline ends. The CDR3 region is CASREGRTEAFF. CDR3 sequence (DNA): TGTGCCAGCAGAGAGGGGAGGACTGAAGCTTTCTTT.

V is TRBV5-5 and J is TRBJ2-2; D gene ambiguous. V dropped 0 bases and J dropped 5 bases, with 8 bases sitting between them. CDR1 and CDR2 (germline): SGHKS, YYEKEE (reference sequence). This CDR3 region has 14 residues. CDR3 coding DNA: TGTGCCAGCAGCTTGGCCGCCAGTACCGGGGAGCTGTTTTTT. Amino acids: CASSLAASTGELFF.

This chain links TRBV27 with TRBJ2-7; a weak D match, TRBD1 (6 bases). The CDR3 spans 13 residues. Trimming stripped 5 bases from V and 2 bases from J, with 10 bases between. Germline V lookup: CDR1 MNHEY, CDR2 SMNVEV (reference sequence). CDR3: CASSRTETYEQYF. CDR3 in DNA: TGTGCCAGCAGTCGGACAGAAACCTACGAGCAGTACTTC.

The chain carries TRBV3-1 (or the pseudogene TRBV3-2) and TRBJ2-7; D possibly corresponds to TRBD1 (6 bases). Germline V gene sequence: CDR1 LGHDT, CDR2 YNNKEL (reference sequence). V gave up 0 bases and J gave up 1 base, with 16 bases separating them. The CDR3 is 17 amino acids. For the CDR3, the DNA is TGTGCCAGCAGCCAAGATCTGAGAGGACAGATTTCCTACGAGCAGTACTTC. Its protein product is CASSQDLRGQISYEQYF.

This clone was counted between two and nine times. The genes are TRBV20-1 and TRBJ2-3, with a weak D call TRBD2 (5 bases). The CDR3 loop spans 14 amino acids. Germline assignment: CDR1 DFQATT and CDR2 SNEGSKA (reference sequence). V lost 3 bases and J lost 4, with 14 bases in between. CDR3 protein: CSASGLAEADTQYF. CDR3 nucleotides: TGCAGTGCTAGTGGCCTAGCAGAGGCAGATACGCAGTATTTT.

The chain is built from TRBV7-9 and TRBJ2-7; the D gene is possibly TRBD1 (6 bases). Germline V gives CDR1 SEHNR, CDR2 FQNEAQ (reference sequence). Trimming pared 4 bases from V and 0 bases from J, leaving 13 bases between. The CDR3 spans 15 residues. The CDR3 region has the DNA TGTGCCAGCAGCTCTTACCGGGACATCTCCTACGAGCAGTACTTC. Protein sequence: CASSSYRDISYEQYF.

The gene calls are TRBV10-3 and TRBJ1-6, with D unclear. V was clipped by 8 bases and J by 3 bases, with 11 bases between them. The CDR3 sequence is 14 residues long. Germline V gives CDR1 ENHRY, CDR2 SYGVKD. The CDR3 DNA sequence: TGTGCCATCGCCCGGGAGAGCTATAATTCACCCCTCCACTTT. Translating it yields CAIARESYNSPLHF.

This chain links TRBV6-4 with TRBJ2-1, with 7 nucleotides matching TRBD1. The trim removed 7 bases at V and 0 bases at J, leaving 15 bases unmatched. The CDR3 runs to 18 residues. CDR1 is MRHNA, CDR2 SNTAGT, per germline. CDR3 nucleotide sequence: TGTGCCAGCAACCGGGACAGAAAACTAAAGAGCTCCTACAATGAGCAGTTCTTC. It yields the protein CASNRDRKLKSSYNEQFF.

This clone was detected once. The genes are TRBV5-4 and TRBJ2-3, with TRBD1 identical over 7 bases. Per germline, CDR1 SGHNT and CDR2 YYREEE (reference sequence). The CDR3 consists of 14 residues. The trim removed 4 bases at V and 4 bases at J, leaving 6 bases unmatched. The chain's CDR3 is CASSPGTDPDTQYF. As DNA, the CDR3 is TGTGCCAGCAGCCCCGGGACAGATCCAGATACGCAGTATTTT.

There are a few counts of this clone. The chain carries TRBV6-5 and TRBJ2-1; TRBD1 matches 8 bases. Trimming took 6 bases from V and 8 from J; bases not matched to a gene: 6. CDR3 size: 13 residues. The germline V gene has CDR1 MNHEY and CDR2 SVGAGI. The CDR3 DNA reads TGTGCCAGCAGGAGCAGGGGGCCCGATGAGCAGTTCTTC. Translated: CASRSRGPDEQFF.

This clone was picked up a small number of times. V gene TRBV15 combines with J gene TRBJ2-2, with D possibly being TRBD1 (5 bases). The CDR3 is 16 residues long. V was pared by 1 base and J by 2 bases, with 11 bases between. From germline, CDR1 is LNHNV and CDR2 YYDKDF (reference sequence). CDR3 DNA sequence: TGTGCCACCAGCAGAGGACAGCCCTATAACACCGGGGAGCTGTTTTTT. Residues: CATSRGQPYNTGELFF.

The chain links TRBV19 to TRBJ1-3, with D maybe TRBD1 (6 bases). The CDR3 spans 17 residues. Germline V gives CDR1 LNHDA, CDR2 SQIVND (reference sequence). The V end was cut by 2 bases, the J end by 0 bases, with 14 bases between. The CDR3 region is CASSISSGARSGNTIYF. The CDR3 DNA sequence: TGTGCCAGTAGTATATCCTCAGGGGCACGCTCTGGAAACACCATATATTTT.

In this sample, this clone turned up a few times. V usage is TRBV27 and J usage is TRBJ1-6; no clear D. The CDR3 covers 15 residues. Germline V gene sequence: CDR1 MNHEY, CDR2 SMNVEV (reference sequence). Trimming took off 7 bases at V and 8 bases at J, with 18 bases between the two ends. CDR3 bases: TGTGCCAGCAAGTCCAGAGGCGTACCTTATTCACCCCTCCACTTT. Protein: CASKSRGVPYSPLHF.

There are a few counts of this clone. The chain carries TRBV5-4 and TRBJ2-3; D is possibly TRBD1 (7 bases). Germline V gives CDR1 SGHNT, CDR2 YYREEE (reference sequence). This CDR3 has 16 amino acids. V gave up 3 bases and J gave up 3 bases, with 17 bases separating them. CDR3 sequence (DNA): TGTGCCAGCAGCTCAAAACAGGGGACTGTAACAGATACGCAGTATTTT. Translated, it gives CASSSKQGTVTDTQYF.

The J gene is TRBJ2-7, the V gene TRBV6-5, with D possibly being TRBD1 (6 bases). CDR3 length equals 14 residues. The germline V gene encodes CDR1 MNHEY and CDR2 SVGAGI. Trimming left V 6 bases short and J 2 bases short, with 14 bases between. The CDR3 region has the DNA TGTGCCAGCAGGAGACAGGTTAATACCTACGAGCAGTACTTC. It translates to CASRRQVNTYEQYF.

The genes are TRBV7-3 and TRBJ2-6; TRBD1 is a possible D gene (6 bases). CDR3 length: 15 amino acids. Trimming removed 5 bases from V and 4 bases from J, with 12 bases in between. Germline lookup yields CDR1 SGHTA and CDR2 FQGTGA. CDR3 residues: CASSLTGPGANVLTF. The CDR3 nucleotides read TGTGCCAGCAGCCTCACAGGGCCCGGGGCCAACGTCCTGACTTTC.

The chain recombines TRBV6-1 with TRBJ2-7; 9 nucleotides align to TRBD1. CDR1 and CDR2 (germline): MNHNS, SASEGT. The CDR3 runs to 15 residues. The J segment lost 3 bases and the V segment lost 2 bases, leaving 5 bases of the junction unmatched. CDR3 protein: CASSELRQGDYEQYF. In DNA, the CDR3 is TGTGCCAGCAGTGAATTAAGACAGGGGGACTACGAGCAGTACTTC.